Listed here are 16 T cell receptor beta chains from one sample, sequenced in a study of cytomegalovirus exposure and HLA in healthy donors. Amplification used 60 Vbeta primers and 13 Jbeta primers. TCRdb keeps only in-frame clones here, not all; method: immunoSEQ multiplex PCR. This table holds 100,000 or so clones, 70% found once. Material: PBMCs. The source is a man aged 50-59 years in good health and CMV-seronegative.

This chain joins TRBV2 and TRBJ2-7; 8 positions agree with TRBD1. The CDR3 runs 15 residues. In germline, CDR1 is SNHLY, CDR2 FYNNEI. The trim removed 8 bases at V and 2 bases at J, leaving 11 bases unmatched. The CDR3 DNA follows: TGTGCCAGCGGATATGACGGGACAGGAACCTACGAGCAGTACTTC. It encodes CASGYDGTGTYEQYF.

The chain has TRBV5-1 and TRBJ2-5; TRBD2 matches 13 bases. CDR1 SGHRS and CDR2 YFSETQ come from the germline V gene. V dropped 4 bases and J dropped 5; count of bases not matched to a gene: 8. CDR3 size: 16 residues. The CDR3 coding sequence is TGCGCCAGCAGCATAGGACTAGCGGGAGCAACGGAGACCCAGTACTTC. Its translation: CASSIGLAGATETQYF. Together with reference TRBV5-1 and TRBJ2-5, the CDR3 gives the full variable domain: KAGVTQTPRYLIKTRGQQVTLSCSPISGHRSVSWYQQTPGQGLQFLFEYFSETQRNKGNFPGRFSGRQFSNSRSEMNVSTLELGDSALYLCASSIGLAGATETQYFGPGTRLLVL.

The chain is built from TRBV2 and TRBJ2-2, with 10 bases aligning to TRBD2. The trim removed 4 bases at V and 6 bases at J, leaving 5 bases unmatched. Germline CDR1 SNHLY, CDR2 FYNNEI. The CDR3 totals 15 residues. The CDR3 bases are TGTGCCAGCAGTGCCCTAGCGGGAGTACCCGGGGAGCTGTTTTTT. This encodes CASSALAGVPGELFF.

The chain employs TRBV7-9 and TRBJ2-7; TRBD1 is a possible D gene (6 bases). Germline CDR1 SEHNR, CDR2 FQNEAQ (reference sequence). This CDR3 is 17 amino acids long. Trimming removed 5 bases at V and 0 bases at J, with 20 bases between. The CDR3 sequence: CASSAHSRDTSSYEQYF. CDR3 bases: TGTGCCAGCAGCGCCCACTCCCGGGACACGAGCTCCTACGAGCAGTACTTC.

This clone appeared a single time. The CDR3 protein is CASSDPGEYQPQHF. The CDR3 DNA sequence: TGTGCCAGCAGCGATCCAGGGGAATATCAGCCCCAGCATTTT. V is TRBV2 and J is TRBJ1-5; maybe TRBD1 (6 bases). This CDR3 is 14 amino acids long. V was trimmed by 6 bases and J by 5 bases, leaving 14 bases between them. Germline V gene sequence: CDR1 SNHLY, CDR2 FYNNEI. The variable domain in full, with the rest retrieved from reference TRBV2 and TRBJ1-5, is EPEVTQTPSHQVTQMGQEVILRCVPISNHLYFYWYRQILGQKVEFLVSFYNNEISEKSEIFDDQFSVERPDGSNFTLKIRSTKLEDSAMYFCASSDPGEYQPQHFGDGTRLSIL.

The chain employs TRBV30 and TRBJ1-1, with D unclear. V was cut by 3 bases and J by 0 bases, with 8 bases left in between. This CDR3 comprises 13 residues. Germline V gene sequence: CDR1 GTSNPN, CDR2 SVGIG (reference sequence). The CDR3 nucleotides are TGTGCCTGGAGGGCTCAAGTGAACACTGAAGCTTTCTTT. Residues: CAWRAQVNTEAFF. Full variable domain (remainder filled in from reference TRBV30 and TRBJ1-1): SQTIHQWPATLVQPVGSPLSLECTVEGTSNPNLYWYRQAAGRGLQLLFYSVGIGQISSEVPQNLSASRPQDRQFILSSKKLLLSDSGFYLCAWRAQVNTEAFFGQGTRLTVV.

In this sample, this clone turned up a few times. The V call is TRBV9, the J call TRBJ1-1; possibly TRBD1 for D (5 bases). The V gene's germline CDR1 is SGDLS and CDR2 YYNGEE. Trimming removed 2 bases from V and 1 base from J, with 9 bases in between. CDR3 size: 14 residues. CDR3 nucleotides: TGTGCCAGCAGCGTCCGACAGACGAACACTGAAGCTTTCTTT. Protein sequence: CASSVRQTNTEAFF.

The rearrangement links TRBV27 to TRBJ1-2; 7 bases agree with TRBD1. Looked up from germline, CDR1 is MNHEY and CDR2 is SMNVEV (reference sequence). The CDR3 loop spans 14 amino acids. Losses at the gene ends were 6 bases for V and 0 bases for J; bases not matched to a gene: 4. The DNA for the CDR3 is TGTGCCAGCAGGAGGGACAGTCCTAACTATGGCTACACCTTC. It specifies CASRRDSPNYGYTF.

This clone has a single count. CDR3 sequence: CASSSPKRGNQPQHF. CDR3 DNA: TGTGCCAGTAGTAGCCCCAAAAGGGGAAATCAGCCCCAGCATTTT. This chain joins TRBV19 and TRBJ1-5; maybe TRBD1 (5 bases). The CDR3 spans 15 residues. V lost 4 bases to trimming and J lost 4 bases, with 14 bases between them. The germline V gene has CDR1 LNHDA and CDR2 SQIVND (reference sequence).

This clone was seen only a few times. The chain combines TRBV5-4 with TRBJ1-1; 7 positions agree with TRBD1. The germline V gene has CDR1 SGHNT and CDR2 YYREEE (reference sequence). There are 16 residues in the CDR3. V was pared by 4 bases and J by 0 bases, with 9 bases of the junction left unmatched. CDR3 amino acids: CASSPGQKAMNTEAFF. The CDR3 nucleotides read TGTGCCAGCAGCCCGGGACAGAAGGCTATGAACACTGAAGCTTTCTTT.

This clone was observed a handful of times. The chain uses TRBV28 and TRBJ2-7; no definite D call. The CDR3 loop spans 11 amino acids. V was pared by 3 bases and J by 5 bases, with 5 bases between. Germline CDR1 MDHEN, CDR2 SYDVKM. The DNA for the CDR3 is TGTGCCAGCAGTTTCTTCGACGAGCAGTACTTC. This encodes CASSFFDEQYF. Using reference TRBV28 and TRBJ2-7 for the parts outside the CDR3, the full variable domain is DVKVTQSSRYLVKRTGEKVFLECVQDMDHENMFWYRQDPGLGLRLIYFSYDVKMKEKGDIPEGYSVSREKKERFSLILESASTNQTSMYLCASSFFDEQYFGPGTRLTVT.

This chain uses TRBV4-1 with TRBJ1-1; D ambiguous. V lost 3 bases, J lost 1 base, and 15 bases lay in between. Germline assignment: CDR1 MGHRA and CDR2 YSYEKL. The CDR3 runs to 16 residues. The CDR3 nucleotides read TGCGCCAGCAGCCACTCCTCGGGAGGCCCGAACACTGAAGCTTTCTTT. Residues: CASSHSSGGPNTEAFF.

This chain joins TRBV10-1 and TRBJ2-7, with a weak D call TRBD2 (6 bases). The CDR3 spans 11 residues. The V gene's germline CDR1 is WNHNN and CDR2 SYGVQD (reference sequence). With 6 bases removed from V and 6 bases from J, the gap between germline ends came to 9 bases. CDR3 sequence: CASSRGTEQYF. The CDR3 nucleotides are TGCGCCAGCAGCCGCGGGACCGAGCAGTACTTC.

The rearrangement links TRBV5-1 to TRBJ1-2; D is perhaps TRBD1 (6 bases). This CDR3 contains 13 residues. Per germline, CDR1 SGHRS and CDR2 YFSETQ. Deletions cut 0 bases from V and 7 bases from J, with 10 bases between. The CDR3 DNA is TGCGCCAGCAGCTTGGCAGGGGCGAGTGGCTACACCTTC. Translating it yields CASSLAGASGYTF.

This chain links TRBV27 with TRBJ2-2, with TRBD2 identical over 10 bases. Per germline, CDR1 MNHEY and CDR2 SMNVEV (reference sequence). The V segment lost 6 bases and the J segment 4 bases; nucleotides outside the gene matches: 8. CDR3 size: 16 residues. CDR3 amino acids: CASRAPSGSGTGELFF. The CDR3 region has the DNA TGTGCCAGCAGAGCCCCTAGCGGGAGTGGCACCGGGGAGCTGTTTTTT.

The rearrangement links TRBV28 to TRBJ2-7; 12 bases map to TRBD1. Germline CDR1 and CDR2: MDHEN and SYDVKM. Trimming at V came to 2 bases and at J to 9 bases, leaving 5 bases not matched to a gene. There are 14 residues in the CDR3. Here the CDR3 DNA reads TGTGCCAGCAGTTTAGGGACAGGGGGCGCGGGGCAGTACTTC. This gives the protein CASSLGTGGAGQYF.